This T cell receptor (beta chain) stems from a study of neoadjuvant anti-PD-1 for oral cavity cancer (dated by TCRdb to about 2021). Regarding the study in general: Before undergoing curative-intent surgical resection, most patients got three to four biweekly nivolumab doses at 3 mg/kg. For patients who did not progress, a fourth nivolumab dose was given around day 43, followed by definitive surgical resection on days 50-56. Responders were defined as patients with complete response, partial response or stable disease by RECIST 1.1; non-responders were defined as patients with progression. A roughly 33% response rate was observed in the parent correlative cohort, in which eleven to twelve patients were included. Study-wide conclusions, independent of this receptor: Only a few patients per response group were included in the TCR analyses, and larger cohorts for validation were called for by the authors. Higher pretreatment blood Treg/Th17 ratios correlated with higher pretreatment blood TCRbeta clonality and lower post-treatment tumor TCRbeta clonality. After neoadjuvant nivolumab, T cell clonality (Gini index) in PBMCs was significantly higher in non-responders than in responders.

CDR1 and CDR2, looked up from the germline V gene, are SGHNT and YENEEA. From the cysteine up to the phenylalanine, the CDR3 has a length of 14 residues. The entry retains the CDR3 DNA only, 42 bases that are in frame from base 1. Trimming takes 5 bases from V and 5 bases from J, and the germline ends sit 13 bases apart. Notes on this clone: The antigen this receptor binds is unknown. Per-base qualities were not stored, and no clone one base away is much larger.

The time point label, as the study defines it: before neoadjuvant nivolumab. None of the patients had received prior systemic or radiation treatment, and all were newly diagnosed with stage II-IVA oral cavity squamous cell carcinoma. Everyone in the cohort had locally advanced, HPV-negative oral cavity squamous cell carcinoma. No culture maintenance or expansion was done, as the peripheral blood mononuclear cells went straight to analysis. The samples were obtained from a longitudinal correlative study of a single-arm phase II trial testing neoadjuvant nivolumab in oral cavity squamous cell carcinoma. Subject-matched pre- and post-treatment PBMCs and tumors from three responders and three non-responders underwent genomic DNA-based TCRbeta sequencing. Peripheral blood mononuclear cells were collected before nivolumab treatment and were collected again after treatment, at the time of surgery. The Maxwell RSC DNA from Cells kit was used to isolate genomic DNA from PBMCs.

For deep sequencing, each PBMC sample was run in six replicates, with libraries mostly built from approximately 500 ng of input genomic DNA. TCRbeta libraries were prepared with the immunoSEQ hsTCRbeta kit according to the manufacturer's instructions. Sequencing of the completed libraries took place using an Illumina NovaSeq 6000 S4 flow cell after they had been pooled to roughly 2.9 nM. The authors' pipeline ran thus. The immunoSEQ Analyzer was used for raw data preprocessing and quality control. The analysis was limited to productive rearrangements, and each clonotype was defined by a unique CDR3 amino acid sequence. Repertoire clonality was estimated as the Gini-Simpson index, which was calculated using the R package tcR. Student's t test was used to compare Gini indices, and Pearson correlation was used to assess associations with tumor size change. TCRdb retrieved this table from immuneACCESS and kept in-frame rearrangements only. Not all clones are present; in checked studies, unresolved V genes account for under half, and no reason is known for the remainder. Clonal size and the V and J genes are those of that table, whereas D and trimming came from the DNA. The sample table shows 55,000 to 75,000 clones, and around four fifths are seen once. The ten most abundant clones make up around 2.6% of the sample.

This clonotype was sampled from a person aged 40 to 85 with oral cavity squamous cell carcinoma. Recombination linked TRBV11-3 to TRBJ2-1; a tentative D match to TRBD1 spans 6 bases. Material: PBMCs, obtained before nivolumab (anti-PD-1) treatment. The DNA sequence reads TGTGCCAGCAGCCCTCGGGACACTAACAATGAGCAGTTCTTC. This encodes CASSPRDTNNEQFF.